This T cell receptor (beta chain) stems from a study of shared clonotypes between healthy human individuals. Overall study: Each donor's CD8 memory used one plate, CD8 naive two, each CD4 subset three.

Comment on this clone: The antigen remains unidentified.

Notes on the study in general: Some naive CD4 clonotypes, 4% to 6%, turned up in common across a handful of donors.

The study ran the assay at deep level. Method: immunoSEQ multiplex PCR; TCRdb's copy keeps in-frame clones and lacks some. There are over a million clones in the sample; over 95% occur only once, and approximately 1.2% lies in the top ten. CDR1 and CDR2 from the germline V gene are ENHRY and SYGVKD. V lost 6 bases and J 9 bases, leaving 12 bases between the germline ends. The CDR3 runs 12 residues. This TCR was sampled from a young man in good health. Sequencing used naive CD4+ T cells sorted from blood. Regarding subset: CD45RA+ positively selected. This chain connects TRBV10-3 to TRBJ1-5, with a possible D match to TRBD1 (5 bases). CDR3 nucleotide sequence: TGTGCCATCAGCTCAGGGCCCGGGCCCCAGCATTTT. Protein sequence: CAISSGPGPQHF.